This TCR beta chain came from a study of control samples from healthy donors and cancer patients. Clones were read by immunoSEQ multiplex PCR, and TCRdb kept only the in-frame ones, dropping some. The profile shows around 70,000 clones, 85% to 95% of them singletons. The material sequenced was blood. The origin of this receptor is a woman under 40 in good health.

This CDR3 reads CASSEGREATNEKLFF. The CDR3, as DNA: TGCGCCAGCAGTGAAGGGAGAGAGGCAACTAATGAAAAACTGTTTTTT. The chain uses TRBV10-2 and TRBJ1-4; D is ambiguous. Germline V gives CDR1 WSHSY, CDR2 SAAADI. The CDR3 is made up of 16 amino acids. Trimming pared 3 bases from V and 0 bases from J, leaving 11 bases between.